These 22 T cell receptor beta chains originate from one sample sequenced in a study of blood T cell repertoires in COVID-19. Clones were sequenced by immunoSEQ multiplex PCR, and TCRdb holds only the in-frame ones, with some missing. The sample includes 130,000 to 150,000 clones, about four fifths of them seen just once. The specimen sequenced was PBMCs or T cells enriched from blood (not recorded which). These receptors were collected from a man aged 45-60 years who had recovered from COVID-19.

The DNA of the CDR3 is TGTGCCAGCAGTTTAGGGGGGTTCTCTGGAAACACCATATATTTT. Translating gives CASSLGGFSGNTIYF. The chain carries TRBV28 and TRBJ1-3, with TRBD1 as a possible D gene (5 bases). Trimming removed 2 bases at V and 0 bases at J, with 8 bases between. The CDR3 extends over 15 amino acids. The V gene's germline CDR1 is MDHEN and CDR2 SYDVKM. Looking up the rest from reference TRBV28 and TRBJ1-3 gives the full variable domain: DVKVTQSSRYLVKRTGEKVFLECVQDMDHENMFWYRQDPGLGLRLIYFSYDVKMKEKGDIPEGYSVSREKKERFSLILESASTNQTSMYLCASSLGGFSGNTIYFGEGSWLTVV.

The gene calls are TRBV12-3 or TRBV12-4 and TRBJ1-1; a possible D gene is TRBD1 (5 bases). This CDR3 comprises 13 residues. Trimming cost V 3 bases and J 0 bases, with 5 bases left between them. CDR3 nucleotides: TGTGCCAGCAGTTTGACAGTGAACACTGAAGCTTTCTTT. This codes for CASSLTVNTEAFF.

CDR3 loop: CAIRGHQTEAFF. The CDR3 bases are TGTGCCATCAGGGGCCATCAGACTGAAGCTTTCTTT. The J gene is TRBJ1-1, the V gene TRBV10-3; D gene ambiguous. V was cut by 6 bases and J by 5 bases, with 10 bases left in between. Germline V gene data show CDR1 as ENHRY and CDR2 as SYGVKD. The CDR3 runs 12 residues.

The chain couples TRBV19 to TRBJ2-5; D is ambiguous. The CDR3 contains 16 residues. Germline CDR1 reads LNHDA; CDR2 reads SQIVND (reference sequence). V gave up 3 bases and J gave up 2 bases, with 16 bases separating them. CDR3 DNA: TGTGCCAGTAGTATTCCTCGCACAGATAGTCAAGAGACCCAGTACTTC. Protein sequence: CASSIPRTDSQETQYF.

This chain links TRBV7-2 with TRBJ1-6; TRBD1 might be the D (6 bases). The CDR3 is made up of 15 amino acids. The V gene lost 3 bases and the J gene lost 10 bases, with 16 bases spanning the gap. CDR1 and CDR2 from the germline V gene are SGHTA and FQGNSA. CDR3: CASSFLSSGESPLHF. The CDR3 nucleotides read TGTGCCAGCAGCTTCCTCTCGTCAGGGGAATCACCCCTCCACTTT.

This rearrangement joins TRBV6-5 to TRBJ2-1; D may be TRBD2 (5 bases). Germline values: CDR1 MNHEY, CDR2 SVGAGI. The CDR3 spans 14 residues. V lost 5 bases to trimming and J lost 0 bases, with 8 bases between them. The CDR3 protein is CASSSRDSYNEQFF. The CDR3 nucleotides read TGTGCCAGCAGTAGCCGGGACTCCTACAATGAGCAGTTCTTC.

This chain uses TRBV9 with TRBJ2-1; 9 bases are shared with TRBD2. Germline values: CDR1 SGDLS, CDR2 YYNGEE. The CDR3 length is 16 residues. V lost 1 base and J lost 8; bases outside the gene matches: 10. The CDR3 DNA follows: TGTGCCAGCAGCGTACAAAAGCGGGGGGCCTCCTATGAGCAGTTCTTC. Amino acid sequence: CASSVQKRGASYEQFF.

The genes are TRBV6-2 or TRBV6-3 and TRBJ2-1; 9 bases are shared with TRBD2. Germline CDR1 is MNHEY and CDR2 is SVGEGT. Trimming removed 2 bases from V and 5 bases from J; junction bases left unmatched: 4. There are 15 residues in the CDR3. Written as DNA, the CDR3 is TGTGCCAGCAGTTACCTTAGCGGGGGCCACAATGAGCAGTTCTTC. Its protein is CASSYLSGGHNEQFF.

Notes on this clone: The same CDR3 can be traced to other DNA sequences in this sample. V and J are TRBV7-9 and TRBJ1-1, with a weak D call TRBD1 (6 bases). Per germline, CDR1 SEHNR and CDR2 FQNEAQ (reference sequence). The length of the CDR3 is 15 residues. Trimming stripped 5 bases from V and 0 bases from J, with 13 bases between. The CDR3: CASSPAQGMNTEAFF. CDR3 bases: TGTGCCAGCAGCCCAGCGCAGGGGATGAACACTGAAGCTTTCTTT.

The CDR3 sequence is CASSGRMGEETQYF. The CDR3 region has the DNA TGTGCCAGCAGCGGGAGGATGGGAGAAGAGACCCAGTACTTC. This chain joins TRBV5-4 and TRBJ2-5; possible D gene TRBD2, 6 bases. V was shortened by 4 bases and J by 3 bases, with 13 bases between the two germline ends. The CDR3 length is 14 residues. Germline loops: CDR1 SGHNT, CDR2 YYREEE (reference sequence).

The chain links TRBV7-3 to TRBJ1-1; 7 positions agree with TRBD1. This CDR3 region has 13 residues. The germline CDR1 and CDR2 sequences are SGHTA and FQGTGA. Trimming took 2 bases from V and 3 from J; bases not matched to a gene: 0. DNA of the CDR3: TGTGCCAGCAGCTTACAGGGGGACACTGAAGCTTTCTTT. Its protein product is CASSLQGDTEAFF.

The rearrangement links TRBV27 to TRBJ1-1; 12 bases are a match to TRBD1. V lost 4 bases to trimming and J lost 5 bases; unmatched junction nucleotides: 11. CDR1 is MNHEY, CDR2 SMNVEV, per germline (reference sequence). This CDR3 has 17 amino acids. CDR3 in amino acids: CASSSGQGAPGRTEAFF. The CDR3 nucleotides are TGTGCCAGCAGTTCGGGACAGGGGGCGCCGGGTAGGACTGAAGCTTTCTTT.

The chain carries TRBV13 and TRBJ1-1; D perhaps matches TRBD1 (6 bases). V lost 5 bases and J 4 bases, leaving 17 bases between the germline ends. The CDR3 consists of 15 residues. CDR1 and CDR2 (germline): PRHDT, FYEKMQ (reference sequence). The CDR3 sequence is CASSRPQGTGTEAFF. Here the CDR3 DNA reads TGTGCCAGCAGCAGACCACAGGGTACGGGCACTGAAGCTTTCTTT.

The chain uses TRBV4-3 and TRBJ2-1, with 7 bases identical to TRBD2. CDR1 and CDR2 from the germline V gene are LGHNA and YSLEER. The CDR3 is 18 amino acids. The ends lost 0 bases at V and 4 bases at J; junction bases unmatched: 12. CDR3 residues: CASSQDGRQAGVYNEQFF. The CDR3 DNA is TGCGCCAGCAGCCAAGACGGCCGGCAGGCGGGGGTTTACAATGAGCAGTTCTTC.

The chain uses TRBV4-3 and TRBJ1-3, with D hard to call. Trimming left V 0 bases short and J 8 bases short, with 17 bases between. Looked up from germline, CDR1 is LGHNA and CDR2 is YSLEER. The CDR3 is 16 residues long. The CDR3 DNA reads as TGCGCCAGCAGCCAAGATCTTTCCGGAGTCGGATACACCATATATTTT. It codes for CASSQDLSGVGYTIYF.

This clone came up a few times. This rearrangement joins TRBV5-1 to TRBJ1-6; a possible D gene is TRBD1 (6 bases). Looked up from germline, CDR1 is SGHRS and CDR2 is YFSETQ. The CDR3 totals 15 residues. V was pared by 1 base and J by 7 bases, with 12 bases between. CDR3 region: CASSLTGQMNSPLHF. CDR3 coding DNA: TGCGCCAGCAGCTTGACAGGGCAGATGAATTCACCCCTCCACTTT.

V is TRBV7-9 and J is TRBJ2-7; 9 bases fit TRBD1. Germline CDR1 and CDR2: SEHNR and FQNEAQ (reference sequence). The V gene end was trimmed by 7 bases and the J gene end by 3 bases; junction bases not matched to a gene: 16. The CDR3 loop spans 17 amino acids. The CDR3 is CASTRGTGGAQGYEQYF. The DNA of the CDR3 is TGTGCCAGCACCCGGGGAACAGGGGGCGCGCAGGGCTACGAGCAGTACTTC.

This sequence joins TRBV9 and TRBJ2-3, with a tentative D call TRBD2 (6 bases). Between the trimmed V and J ends, which lost 3 bases and 0 bases, there was a span of 14 bases. Germline V lookup: CDR1 SGDLS, CDR2 YYNGEE. The CDR3 has 16 residues. The CDR3 loop is CASSAGVGKSTDTQYF. CDR3 coding DNA: TGTGCCAGCAGCGCGGGGGTGGGGAAGAGCACAGATACGCAGTATTTT.

The chain has TRBV4-3 and TRBJ2-2; possible D gene TRBD1, 6 bases. CDR1 is LGHNA, CDR2 YSLEER, per germline. The CDR3 is 15 amino acids. Trimming left V 1 base short and J 1 base short, with 7 bases between. Here the CDR3 DNA reads TGCGCCAGCAGCCAAGCGACAGGGAACACCGGGGAGCTGTTTTTT. This encodes CASSQATGNTGELFF.

The chain links TRBV30 to TRBJ1-4; TRBD1 matches at 10 bases. Germline V gives CDR1 GTSNPN, CDR2 SVGIG (reference sequence). V lost 0 bases, J lost 6 bases, and 4 bases stayed unmatched. The length of the CDR3 is 15 residues. The CDR3 spells CAWSVQGQGYEKLFF. The CDR3 DNA is TGTGCCTGGAGTGTACAGGGACAGGGGTATGAAAAACTGTTTTTT.

The CDR3 DNA sequence: TGTGCCAGCAGGACCGGGACAGGGTTTGGAAAACTGTTTTTT. This encodes CASRTGTGFGKLFF. The chain joins TRBV6-5 to TRBJ1-4; the match to TRBD1 covers 9 bases. After removal of 6 bases from V and 10 bases from J, the junction contained 9 bases not matched to a gene. CDR1 MNHEY and CDR2 SVGAGI come from the germline V gene. CDR3 size: 14 residues.

The chain employs TRBV7-2 and TRBJ2-5; 7 bases match TRBD1. V was pared by 8 bases and J by 5 bases, with 8 bases of the junction left unmatched. This CDR3 comprises 13 residues. Looked up from germline, CDR1 is SGHTA and CDR2 is FQGNSA. The CDR3 nucleotides are TGTGCCAGCCGACGACAGGGTGGCGAGACCCAGTACTTC. Its translation is CASRRQGGETQYF.